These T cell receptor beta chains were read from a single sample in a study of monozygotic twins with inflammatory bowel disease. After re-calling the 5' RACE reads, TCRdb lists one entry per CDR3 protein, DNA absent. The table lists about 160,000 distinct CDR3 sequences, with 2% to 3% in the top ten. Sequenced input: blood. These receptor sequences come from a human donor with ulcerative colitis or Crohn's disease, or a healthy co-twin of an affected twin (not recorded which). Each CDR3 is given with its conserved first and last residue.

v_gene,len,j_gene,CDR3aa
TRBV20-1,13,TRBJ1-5,CSATDRWNQPQHF
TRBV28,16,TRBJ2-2,CASSPAGRGSTGELFF
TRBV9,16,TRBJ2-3,CASSPRGRDDTDTQYF
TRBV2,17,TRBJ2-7,CASQHEREGRRTDEQYF
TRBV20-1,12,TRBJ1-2,CSATGLSYGYTF
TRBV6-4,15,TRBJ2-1,CASSEVGAGHNEQFF
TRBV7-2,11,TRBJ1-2,CASSSWTSYTF
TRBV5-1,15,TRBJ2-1,CASSLMASGNNEQFF
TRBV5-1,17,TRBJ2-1,CASSLTFGGSFYNEQFF
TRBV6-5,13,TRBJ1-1,CASNRTLNTEAFF
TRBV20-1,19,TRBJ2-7,CSARDRGQLIKREAYEQYF
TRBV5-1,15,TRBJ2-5,CASSLEGRGEETQYF
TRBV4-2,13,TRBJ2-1,CASSQDRSGEQFF
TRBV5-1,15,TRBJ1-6,CASSLGQNYNSPLHF
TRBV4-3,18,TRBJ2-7,CASSQEASGRPSSYEQYF
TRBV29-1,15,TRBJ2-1,CSVDSGQGAWNEQFF
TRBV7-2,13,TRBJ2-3,CAGSPEIADTQYF
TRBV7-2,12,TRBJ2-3,CASSPSPDTQYF
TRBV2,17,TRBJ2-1,CASSEEKTSGPLDEQFF
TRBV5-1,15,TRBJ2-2,CASSLSLQNTGELFF
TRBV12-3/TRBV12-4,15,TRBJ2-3,CASSLNPYSTDTQYF
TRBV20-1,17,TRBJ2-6,CSASDRDISSGANVLTF
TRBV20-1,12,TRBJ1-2,CSAQGGGYGYTF
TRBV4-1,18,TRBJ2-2,CASSPELLVQGSTGELFF
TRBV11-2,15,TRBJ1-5,CASSLDQGDEEPQHF
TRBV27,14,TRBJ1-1,CASSSTGEATEAFF
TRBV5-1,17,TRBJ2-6,CASSFGTGASGANVLTF
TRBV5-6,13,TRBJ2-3,CASSLMSTDTQYF
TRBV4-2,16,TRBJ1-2,CASSQDRRGSNYGYTF
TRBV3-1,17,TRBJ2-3,CASSQNKRVGGTDTQYF
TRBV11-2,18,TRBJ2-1,CASSPGGLLAAFYNEQFF
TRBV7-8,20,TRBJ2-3,CASSSGTSERGFVGTDTQYF
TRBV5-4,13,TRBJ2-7,CASSRTPSSEQYF
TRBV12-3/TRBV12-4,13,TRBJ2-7,CASSPGPSSEQYF
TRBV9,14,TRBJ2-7,CASSPRLSSYEQYF
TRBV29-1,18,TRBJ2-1,CSVEAPFGQGGAYNEQFF
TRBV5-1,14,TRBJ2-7,CASTSGQGKYEQYF
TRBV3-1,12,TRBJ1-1,CASSPTGTEAFF
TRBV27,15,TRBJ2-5,CASRKLSGYQETQYF
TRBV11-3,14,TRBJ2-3,CASSLTRVADTQYF
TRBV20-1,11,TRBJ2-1,CSGGTSREQFF
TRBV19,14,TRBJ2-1,CATLHSGRQNEQFF
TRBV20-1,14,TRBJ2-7,CSARVASGSYEQYF
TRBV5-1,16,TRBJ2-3,CASSFGLAGGSDTQYF
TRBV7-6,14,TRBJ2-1,CASSLAGGALEQFF
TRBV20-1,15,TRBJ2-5,CSARPPYGGQETQYF
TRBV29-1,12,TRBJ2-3,CSSSGGTDTQYF
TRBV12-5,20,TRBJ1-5,CASGLADPDRDIRYRRPQHF
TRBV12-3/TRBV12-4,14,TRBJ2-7,CASSLRQKVYEQYF
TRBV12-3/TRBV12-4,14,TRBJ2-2,CASSYTTGAGELFF
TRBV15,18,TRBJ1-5,CATSRDYTGPGDGQPQHF
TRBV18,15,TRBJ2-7,CASSPYRQGYYEQYF
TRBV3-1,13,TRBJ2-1,CASSHWGVGEQFF
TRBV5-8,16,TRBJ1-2,CASSFYDSRRFYGYTF
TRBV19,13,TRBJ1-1,CATRPGGNTEAFF
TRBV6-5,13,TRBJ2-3,CASTRLSTDTQYF
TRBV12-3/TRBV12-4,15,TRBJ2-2,CASTETGTSTGELFF
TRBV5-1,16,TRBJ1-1,CASSSNRDSRNTEAFF
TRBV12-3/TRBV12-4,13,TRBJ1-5,CASSRQVNQPQHF